The 5 T cell receptor beta chains below come from one sample, sequenced in a study of regulatory T cells in long-lasting Graves disease. Described time point: persistent/refractory GD, antithyroid drugs over 5 years with positive TRAb. Extracted RNA from PBMCs served as the source of the TCR library. Arm-PCR of CDR3 regions and iRepertoire HTBI primers were used to build TCR beta libraries. TCRdb called the multiplex PCR reads again in MiXCR, with one record for every CDR3 protein. Among around 400,000 distinct CDR3 sequences, about 23% were seen once, and the ten largest hold around 30%. Here the sequenced sample was peripheral blood mononuclear cells (PBMCs), taken when the disease was refractory, from a patient treated with antithyroid drugs. The receptors derive from a woman in her forties with Graves disease.

This clonotype was observed a handful of times. The V gene is TRBV15, the J gene TRBJ2-7; 12 bases match TRBD1. The trim removed 11 bases at V and 4 bases at J, leaving 6 bases unmatched. Germline CDR1 LNHNV, CDR2 YYDKDF (reference sequence). This CDR3 contains 13 residues. The CDR3 sequence: CADSGQGAYEQYF. For the CDR3, the DNA is TGTGCCGACTCGGGACAGGGGGCGTACGAGCAGTACTTC.

For the CDR3, the DNA is TGTGCCAGCAGCCAACCATTAGGGACAGCATCCTACGAGCAGTACTTC. Amino acid sequence: CASSQPLGTASYEQYF. The chain recombines TRBV3-1 with TRBJ2-7; the match to TRBD1 covers 7 bases. V dropped 2 bases and J dropped 1; count of bases not matched to a gene: 8. CDR1 is LGHDT and CDR2 is YNNKEL in the germline V gene (reference sequence). The CDR3 has 16 residues.

This clonotype was detected only a few times. The chain couples TRBV27 to TRBJ2-1; TRBD2 aligns across 11 bases. V dropped 6 bases and J dropped 6; count of bases not matched to a gene: 7. This CDR3 is 15 amino acids long. Germline CDR1 and CDR2: MNHEY and SMNVEV (reference sequence). In DNA form, the CDR3 reads TGTGCCAGCAGCGCGCTAGCGGGAGGTATCAATGAGCAGTTCTTC. Protein: CASSALAGGINEQFF.

This clonotype was found many times. The chain combines TRBV28 with TRBJ2-5; D unresolved. CDR3 length: 14 amino acids. Germline assignment: CDR1 MDHEN and CDR2 SYDVKM. V lost 2 bases and J 3 bases, leaving 10 bases between the germline ends. Written as DNA, the CDR3 is TGTGCCAGCAGTTTACCCCCCCAGGAAGAGACCCAGTACTTC. This translates into CASSLPPQEETQYF.

This chain connects TRBV5-1 to TRBJ1-6, with D tentatively TRBD1 (5 bases). This CDR3 has 14 residues. Germline CDR1 and CDR2: SGHRS and YFSETQ. V was clipped by 4 bases and J by 9 bases, with 14 bases between them. The chain's CDR3 is CASSPETVPSPLHF. The CDR3 nucleotides read TGCGCCAGCAGCCCGGAGACAGTGCCTTCACCCCTCCACTTT.